This T cell receptor (beta chain) appears in the sequencing data of a study of shared clonotypes between healthy human individuals. About the study: Sampling drew on donors who were a couple of women and a few men aged 18 to 49.

CD45RO-negative cells were positively selected for CCR7, leaving out terminally differentiated effector memory CD45RA+ cells. All of the donors resided in Nashville, Tennessee, and each was a Caucasian adult. Study conclusions and caveats: Generation of non-shared clonotypes was less probable than generation of clonotypes shared by all four donors. Memory subsets had estimated richness that was generally smaller than that of naive subsets.

Data came from immunoSEQ multiplex PCR; TCRdb stores just in-frame clones and leaves some out. Of hundreds of thousands of clones in the sample, roughly 96% were seen once. Concerning this clone: Its antigen is unidentified.

Germline V CDR1 and CDR2: MNHEY, SMNVEV (reference sequence). This CDR3 is 17 amino acids long. J was trimmed by 4 bases and V by 2 bases; bases with no gene match: 10. The sample comprised naive CD8+ T cells sorted from blood. The chain links TRBV27 to TRBJ2-1, with TRBD1 identical over 8 bases. The clonotype was recovered from a woman aged 25 to 39 in good health. DNA for the CDR3: TGTGCCAGCAGTTTAAAATGGACAGGGTTAAATTACAATGAGCAGTTCTTC. This sequence encodes CASSLKWTGLNYNEQFF.